This TCR beta chain was sequenced in a study of CD8+ T cells in alopecia areata. Extracted RNA was reverse transcribed, and the resulting cDNA served as sequencing template. The data were produced by immunoSEQ multiplex PCR, yet TCRdb's version contains in-frame clones alone and is incomplete. The data show about 210,000 clones, around 65% seen once. The treatment was: oral pan-JAK inhibitor, 5-10 mg twice daily. V was pared by 4 bases and J by 4 bases, with 10 bases between. The CDR3 covers 13 residues. Germline lookup yields CDR1 LNHNV and CDR2 YYDKDF (reference sequence). This sequence joins TRBV15 and TRBJ1-1; perhaps TRBD1 as D (5 bases). The receptor was isolated from a human donor with alopecia areata. The sample here was CD4+ T cells sorted from blood, taken between weeks 44 and 45, from a patient treated with tofacitinib. DNA of the CDR3: TGTGCCACCAGCATCCAGGGTCCCACTGAAGCTTTCTTT. Translating it yields CATSIQGPTEAFF.